These 5 T cell receptor beta chains came from one sample sequenced in a study of blood T cell repertoires in COVID-19. Using immunoSEQ multiplex PCR, the repertoire was profiled, and TCRdb retains in-frame clones only, with some absent. The top ten clones hold approximately 1.1% of a sample with 250,000 to 350,000 clones, around four fifths of them seen once. Sequencing input: peripheral blood. The receptor source for this set is a woman in her forties or fifties with acute or convalescent COVID-19.

This sequence joins TRBV6-5 and TRBJ2-3; 8 bases are shared with TRBD1. With V trimmed by 7 bases and J by 5 bases, 8 bases remained unmatched. The germline V gene encodes CDR1 MNHEY and CDR2 SVGAGI. The length of the CDR3 is 14 residues. The CDR3 DNA follows: TGTGCCAGCATAAAGGACAGGGCAGAAGATACGCAGTATTTT. Amino acid sequence: CASIKDRAEDTQYF.

The chain is built from TRBV5-8 and TRBJ1-1, with 8 bases lining up with TRBD1. CDR1 and CDR2 from the germline V gene are SGHTS and YDEGEE. The length of the CDR3 is 15 residues. V lost 4 bases and J lost 5; bases outside the gene matches: 10. The CDR3 coding sequence is TGTGCCAGCAGCGAGGGACAGGTGTTTTGGACTGAAGCTTTCTTT. As protein: CASSEGQVFWTEAFF.

This chain connects TRBV3-1 (or the pseudogene TRBV3-2) to TRBJ1-6, with a weak D call TRBD1 (5 bases). V dropped 3 bases and J dropped 7 bases, with 16 bases sitting between them. This CDR3 comprises 16 residues. Germline CDR1 and CDR2: LGHDT and YNNKEL (reference sequence). The CDR3: CASSQAWGVRNSPLHF. The CDR3 DNA sequence: TGTGCCAGCAGCCAGGCGTGGGGGGTTCGGAATTCACCCCTCCACTTT.

The V and J genes are TRBV4-3 and TRBJ2-1; 8 nucleotides align to TRBD2. V trimming: 4 bases; J trimming: 3 bases; junction bases outside the gene matches: 5. The CDR3 has 15 residues. Germline CDR1 LGHNA, CDR2 YSLEER. The CDR3 loop is CASSLRLAIYNEQFF. For the CDR3, the DNA is TGCGCCAGCAGCCTGAGACTAGCGATCTACAATGAGCAGTTCTTC.

The CDR3 DNA sequence: TGTGCCAGCAGCCCCCTGGGACAGGAGGGCGGGGAGCTGTTTTTT. It yields the protein CASSPLGQEGGELFF. This sequence joins TRBV5-8 and TRBJ2-2, with TRBD1 matching 8 bases. The V and J ends lost 4 bases and 7 bases, in that order; junction bases with no gene match: 9. Germline-derived CDR1 and CDR2 are SGHTS and YDEGEE. This CDR3 has 15 amino acids.